This T cell receptor (beta chain) was sequenced for a study of beta chain features in type 1 diabetes. Turning to the study itself: In age, gender and cell yields, patients were similar to healthy donors.

Reverse transcription of all isolated RNA meant that expressed TCRB transcripts were sequenced. This table comes from immunoSEQ multiplex PCR, and its TCRdb copy is limited to in-frame clones, with some not included. The profile shows 850,000 to 900,000 clones, 17% of them singletons. One heparinised draw of blood, averaging about 110 mL, came from each donor. CD4+ naive, central memory, regulatory and stem cell-like memory cells were sorted via CD45RO/CCR7/CD25/CD127/CD95/CD27. Sort purity for all populations was recorded as exceeding 98%. The V end was cut by 1 base, the J end by 6 bases, with 12 bases between. This CDR3 region has 15 residues. Per the germline V gene, CDR1 is SGHVS and CDR2 is FQNEAQ.

The sequence was obtained from a young woman in good health. The sequenced sample consisted of naive CD4+ T cells from blood. This chain uses TRBV7-8 with TRBJ2-2; D possibly corresponds to TRBD1 (5 bases). CDR3 in DNA: TGTGCCAGCAGCTTAGTATCAGGGTCTGCCGGGGAGCTGTTTTTT. It yields the protein CASSLVSGSAGELFF. Complete variable domain (other parts from reference TRBV7-8 and TRBJ2-2): GAGVSQSPRYKVAKRGQDVALRCDPISGHVSLFWYQQALGQGPEFLTYFQNEAQLDKSGLPSDRFFAERPEGSVSTLKIQRTQQEDSAVYLCASSLVSGSAGELFFGEGSRLTVL.